The 11 T cell receptor beta chains reported below all come from one sample, sequenced in a study of technical replicates of blood from a handful of donors. Repertoires were generated with immunoSEQ multiplex PCR, while TCRdb's copy carries only in-frame clones and drops some. Of about 81,000 clones in the sample, about 97% were seen once. Source material: T cells isolated from PBMCs. The receptors derive from a human donor in good health.

This chain joins TRBV5-1 and TRBJ2-1; TRBD2 matches 10 bases. The germline V gene has CDR1 SGHRS and CDR2 YFSETQ. This CDR3 comprises 17 residues. J was trimmed by 0 bases and V by 0 bases; bases with no gene match: 3. In DNA form, the CDR3 reads TGCGCCAGCAGCTTGGGGACTAGCGGTAGCTCCTACAATGAGCAGTTCTTC. Translated, it gives CASSLGTSGSSYNEQFF.

The V and J genes are TRBV2 and TRBJ2-2; perhaps TRBD2 as D (6 bases). The CDR3 covers 15 residues. With 3 bases removed from V and 4 bases from J, the gap between germline ends came to 12 bases. Germline assignment: CDR1 SNHLY and CDR2 FYNNEI. The CDR3 nucleotides are TGTGCCAGCAGTGAGGAGGGTCGGGGCACCGGGGAGCTGTTTTTT. It encodes CASSEEGRGTGELFF. Complete variable domain (other parts from reference TRBV2 and TRBJ2-2): EPEVTQTPSHQVTQMGQEVILRCVPISNHLYFYWYRQILGQKVEFLVSFYNNEISEKSEIFDDQFSVERPDGSNFTLKIRSTKLEDSAMYFCASSEEGRGTGELFFGEGSRLTVL.

The chain links TRBV5-1 to TRBJ2-5, with no clear D. The germline V and J ends were trimmed by 2 bases and 2 bases, with 10 bases remaining between them. The CDR3 consists of 14 residues. Germline CDR1 SGHRS, CDR2 YFSETQ. CDR3: CASSFGVLQETQYF. DNA of the CDR3: TGCGCCAGCAGCTTTGGAGTCTTACAAGAGACCCAGTACTTC.

V usage is TRBV9 and J usage is TRBJ2-3; tentatively, D is TRBD2 (6 bases). This CDR3 has 13 amino acids. V lost 2 bases to trimming and J lost 9 bases, with 13 bases between them. Germline V gives CDR1 SGDLS, CDR2 YYNGEE. The CDR3 coding sequence is TGTGCCAGCAGCGTCGCTCGGGGAGGCACGCAGTATTTT. Translating it yields CASSVARGGTQYF.

The J gene is TRBJ2-1, the V gene TRBV5-1; TRBD1 matches at 9 bases. J was trimmed by 7 bases and V by 0 bases; bases with no gene match: 2. Germline CDR1 and CDR2: SGHRS and YFSETQ. This CDR3 comprises 14 residues. Here the CDR3 DNA reads TGCGCCAGCAGCTTGGACAGGGGGCAAAATGAGCAGTTCTTC. Translated: CASSLDRGQNEQFF. Looking up the rest from reference TRBV5-1 and TRBJ2-1 gives the full variable domain: KAGVTQTPRYLIKTRGQQVTLSCSPISGHRSVSWYQQTPGQGLQFLFEYFSETQRNKGNFPGRFSGRQFSNSRSEMNVSTLELGDSALYLCASSLDRGQNEQFFGPGTRLTVL.

This chain connects TRBV29-1 to TRBJ2-1; 8 bases fit TRBD2. The length of the CDR3 is 17 residues. The germline CDR1 and CDR2 sequences are SQVTM and ANQGSEA. V gave up 0 bases and J gave up 8 bases; unmatched junction bases: 15. CDR3 in amino acids: CSVEEAHGRAEVDEQFF. CDR3 bases: TGCAGCGTTGAAGAGGCCCACGGGAGGGCCGAGGTTGATGAGCAGTTCTTC.

This sequence joins TRBV6-5 and TRBJ2-1; D is possibly TRBD2 (6 bases). The germline V gene encodes CDR1 MNHEY and CDR2 SVGAGI. The germline V and J ends were trimmed by 0 bases and 9 bases, with 15 bases remaining between them. The CDR3 sequence is 15 residues long. The CDR3 loop is CASSYSLEEGPEQFF. CDR3 DNA: TGTGCCAGCAGTTACTCCCTCGAGGAGGGGCCTGAGCAGTTCTTC.

This clone was counted once. This chain links TRBV9 with TRBJ1-1; D remains unclear. Germline V gene lookup returns CDR1 SGDLS and CDR2 YYNGEE. CDR3 length: 17 residues. V lost 4 bases, J lost 7 bases, and 26 bases lay in between. CDR3 DNA sequence: TGTGCCAGCAGCTCAGTAGCCCGCGTGGGAGTCGGAAATGAAGCTTTCTTT. This sequence encodes CASSSVARVGVGNEAFF.

This chain links TRBV6-5 with TRBJ2-7, with unresolved D. Trimming shortened V by 6 bases and J by 0 bases, and 12 bases separated the two germline ends. Germline CDR1 and CDR2: MNHEY and SVGAGI. The CDR3 contains 14 residues. DNA for the CDR3: TGTGCCAGCAGCACGACTTTGTACTCCTACGAGCAGTACTTC. Its protein is CASSTTLYSYEQYF.

This clone has a handful of counts. The chain employs TRBV19 and TRBJ2-7, with 8 bases lining up with TRBD1. The CDR3 totals 15 residues. Per the germline V gene, CDR1 is LNHDA and CDR2 is SQIVND (reference sequence). After removal of 3 bases from V and 4 bases from J, the junction contained 8 bases not matched to a gene. The CDR3 coding sequence is TGTGCCAGTAGTATCAGGGTAACAGGGGGGTACGAGCAGTACTTC. Its protein product is CASSIRVTGGYEQYF.

V gene TRBV29-1 combines with J gene TRBJ2-1; 7 bases fit TRBD1. V lost 8 bases, J lost 8 bases, and 6 bases stayed unmatched. The CDR3 runs to 11 residues. Germline V lookup: CDR1 SQVTM, CDR2 ANQGSEA. The CDR3 sequence is CSSTGLDEQFF. In DNA, the CDR3 is TGCAGCTCGACAGGGTTGGATGAGCAGTTCTTC.